This T cell receptor (beta chain) was captured by sequencing in a study of blood T cell repertoires in COVID-19 (dated by TCRdb to between 2020 and 2021). About the full investigation: Samples from collaborators originated in the United States, Italy and Spain and spanned both the acute and convalescent phases of COVID-19. The material from the prospective study consisted of cDNA or gDNA derived from T cells, B-cell-depleted T cells, or PBMCs. Deeply sampled blood TCRbeta repertoires from subjects exposed to, actively infected with, or recovered from COVID-19 were included in the dataset. The repertoires were released in a freely available public database intended as a resource for research on the immune response to SARS-CoV-2. Samples came from the ongoing ImmuneRACE study (first 160 participants) plus 1,254 subjects from 6 global collaborators. The sample metadata nearly always contained a de-identified subject ID, COVID-19 status, age in years and sex. Where available, HLA class I and class II types were obtained from metadata supplied by the sample provider rather than from assay-based typing.

The junction carries 13 bases between V and J, which are trimmed by 5 bases and 0 bases respectively. Measured from the cysteine to the phenylalanine, the CDR3 is 15 residues long. Only the CDR3 DNA is retained, 45 bases long and in frame from the first base. CDR1 SEHNR and CDR2 FQNEAQ are derived from the germline V gene (reference sequence). Here is what the overall study found, with its caveats: How much clinical and demographic metadata was included differed by source and by participant, and the metadata was provided uncurated.

Another Seattle source contributed samples from volunteer blood donors who had recovered from COVID-19. Whole blood was collected in K2EDTA tubes by collaborating institutions according to the institutions' own protocols. For TCRbeta analysis, collaborators shipped samples in one of three forms: frozen whole blood, isolated PBMCs, or DNA extracted from either of those sample types. Judged by its sample share, this clone qualifies as medium-sized (0.01 to 0.1%). This clone's antigen is unknown. No qualities accompany the bases; no much larger clone lies one base away. TCRbeta CDR3 regions were amplified from genomic DNA by means of the immunoSEQ Assay, a bias-controlled multiplex PCR. Regarding the original processing steps: The number of nucleated cells in each sample was estimated from the amplification of reference gene primers within the assay. Sequence reads were collapsed and filtered to measure the absolute abundance of every unique TCRbeta CDR3 rearrangement. For each sample, productive Simpson clonality was calculated as the square root of Simpson's diversity index over productive rearrangements. The table was pulled from immuneACCESS by TCRdb, which kept in-frame rearrangements only. Such tables lose some clones; where checked, under half of the loss comes from unresolved V genes, and the rest has no known cause. V, J and clone size derive from that table, while D and trimming were established from the DNA sequence. Within this sample are some 120,000 clones, with 84% of them counted one time only. Under 15% of the sample goes to the ten largest clones.

Sequenced input: peripheral blood. The source is a woman aged 25 to 39 who had recovered from COVID-19. The chain is made from TRBV7-9 and TRBJ2-5, and the D gene may be TRBD2, 5 bases matching. The sequence in DNA is TGTGCCAGCAGCCTGGCCGGGATGTACCAAGAGACCCAGTACTTC. Translated, this is CASSLAGMYQETQYF.